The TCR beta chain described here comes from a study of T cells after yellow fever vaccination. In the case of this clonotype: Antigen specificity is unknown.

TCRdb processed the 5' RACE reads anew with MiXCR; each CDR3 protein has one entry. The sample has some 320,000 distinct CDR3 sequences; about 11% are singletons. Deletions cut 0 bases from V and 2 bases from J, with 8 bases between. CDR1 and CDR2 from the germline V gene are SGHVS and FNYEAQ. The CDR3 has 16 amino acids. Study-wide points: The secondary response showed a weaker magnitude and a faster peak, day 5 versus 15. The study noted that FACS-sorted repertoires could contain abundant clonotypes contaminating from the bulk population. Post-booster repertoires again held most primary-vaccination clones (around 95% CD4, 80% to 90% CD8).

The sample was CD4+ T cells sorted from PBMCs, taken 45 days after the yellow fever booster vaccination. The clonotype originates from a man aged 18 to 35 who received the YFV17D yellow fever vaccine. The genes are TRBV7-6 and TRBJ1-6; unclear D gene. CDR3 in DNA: TGTGCCAGCAGCTTAGCCGACGGAACCTATAATTCACCCCTCCACTTT. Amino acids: CASSLADGTYNSPLHF. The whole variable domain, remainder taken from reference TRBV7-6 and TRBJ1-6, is GAGVSQSPRYKVTKRGQDVALRCDPISGHVSLYWYRQALGQGPEFLTYFNYEAQQDKSGLPNDRFSAERPEGSISTLTIQRTEQRDSAMYRCASSLADGTYNSPLHFGNGTRLTVT.